This TCR beta chain was recovered during a study of blood T cell repertoires in COVID-19. The CDR3 length is 15 residues. The V gene end was trimmed by 5 bases and the J gene end by 4 bases; junction bases not matched to a gene: 7. Germline values: CDR1 MNHEY, CDR2 SVGAGI. In the authors' workflow: Amplification of reference gene primers provided the estimated nucleated cell counts. The data were produced by immunoSEQ multiplex PCR, yet TCRdb's version contains in-frame clones alone and is incomplete. V, J and clone size reflect that table, while D and trimming were determined from the DNA. The sample holds approximately 410,000 clones, roughly 85% seen once.

Sample: peripheral blood. This receptor was identified in a young woman with active or convalescent COVID-19. The V call is TRBV6-5, the J call TRBJ2-1, with TRBD2 matching 8 bases. The CDR3 nucleotides read TGTGCCAGCAGTCAAAGCGGGAGTCCGTACAATGAGCAGTTCTTC. It yields the protein CASSQSGSPYNEQFF.